This T cell receptor beta chain was documented in a study of T cell changes during pregnancy in multiple sclerosis. The junction had 6 bases not matched to a gene; V was cut back by 2 bases and J by 0 bases. The CDR3 spans 16 residues. TCRdb's copy holds only in-frame clones and misses some; the assay was immunoSEQ multiplex PCR. The sample lists just over 50,000 clones, roughly 90% occurring once. V and J are TRBV5-3 and TRBJ2-3, with TRBD2 identical over 7 bases. TRBV5-3 falls under the ORF class, with uncertain function. The specimen comprised CD4+ T cells from peripheral blood mononuclear cells, sampled after pregnancy. The TCR comes from a female donor with multiple sclerosis, enrolled in a pregnancy study. The CDR3 loop is CARSLGAGESTDTQYF. Here the CDR3 DNA reads TGTGCCAGAAGCTTAGGGGCGGGAGAGAGCACAGATACGCAGTATTTT.